These 17 T cell receptor beta chains originate from one sample sequenced in a study of blood T cell repertoires in COVID-19. The data were produced by immunoSEQ multiplex PCR, yet TCRdb's version contains in-frame clones alone and is incomplete. The sample has 250,000 to 300,000 clones, roughly nine tenths seen once; the top ten hold 2.2%. Sequencing input: peripheral blood. Every receptor here comes from a woman aged 25 to 39 with COVID-19, enrolled during active disease.

The V call is TRBV5-5, the J call TRBJ2-1; 9 bases match TRBD2. The CDR3 extends over 14 amino acids. V was pared by 4 bases and J by 4 bases, with 3 bases of the junction left unmatched. Germline lookup yields CDR1 SGHKS and CDR2 YYEKEE (reference sequence). This CDR3 reads CASSQTSGYNEQFF. The CDR3 DNA reads as TGTGCCAGCAGCCAGACTAGCGGATACAATGAGCAGTTCTTC.

V is TRBV7-9 and J is TRBJ2-5; 11 nucleotides align to TRBD2. CDR3 size: 16 residues. Germline trimming cut 5 bases from V and 2 bases from J; bases unmatched to any gene: 7. Germline CDR1 SEHNR, CDR2 FQNEAQ (reference sequence). The CDR3 bases are TGTGCCAGCAGCCAGGCGGGACTAGCGGTTCAAGAGACCCAGTACTTC. Translating it yields CASSQAGLAVQETQYF.

The rearrangement uses TRBV5-6 and TRBJ1-2, with TRBD1 as a possible D gene (5 bases). Trimming shortened V by 5 bases and J by 4 bases, and 12 bases separated the two germline ends. The CDR3 is 13 residues long. Germline V gene lookup returns CDR1 SGHDT and CDR2 YYEEEE. Here the CDR3 DNA reads TGTGCCAGCAGGCTCAGGGCTGGCTATGGCTACACCTTC. Residues: CASRLRAGYGYTF.

The chain recombines TRBV12-3 or TRBV12-4 with TRBJ1-5, with TRBD1 as a possible D gene (5 bases). The V gene lost 4 bases and the J gene lost 6 bases, with 7 bases spanning the gap. The CDR3 totals 12 residues. The CDR3 reads CASSSDSQPQHF. In nucleotides, the CDR3 is TGTGCCAGCAGTTCCGACAGTCAGCCCCAGCATTTT.

This clone was recorded once. The rearrangement uses TRBV6-6 and TRBJ1-5; D might be TRBD1 (6 bases). This CDR3 is 16 amino acids long. The V end was cut by 4 bases, the J end by 0 bases, with 13 bases between. The V gene's germline CDR1 is MNHNY and CDR2 SVGAGI (reference sequence). CDR3 in DNA: TGTGCCAGCAGTTCTAGTGACAGGTATAGCAATCAGCCCCAGCATTTT. Translation gives CASSSSDRYSNQPQHF.

The rearrangement links TRBV7-9 to TRBJ1-2, with 9 nucleotides matching TRBD1. Per germline, CDR1 SEHNR and CDR2 FQNEAQ (reference sequence). The CDR3 covers 14 residues. The V and J ends lost 5 bases and 9 bases, in that order; junction bases with no gene match: 10. This CDR3 reads CASSPLTGGASYTF. CDR3 sequence (DNA): TGTGCCAGCAGCCCCCTGACAGGGGGAGCGAGCTACACCTTC.

V gene TRBV9 combines with J gene TRBJ2-1, with 7 nucleotides matching TRBD2. Germline V gives CDR1 SGDLS, CDR2 YYNGEE. Germline trimming cut 0 bases from V and 8 bases from J; bases unmatched to any gene: 8. The CDR3 consists of 15 residues. The CDR3: CASSVVGAGYDEQFF. As DNA, the CDR3 is TGTGCCAGCAGCGTAGTAGGAGCGGGATATGATGAGCAGTTCTTC.

V and J are TRBV11-2 and TRBJ1-6, with 9 bases fitting TRBD1. V trimming: 4 bases; J trimming: 15 bases; junction bases outside the gene matches: 10. The CDR3 runs 14 residues. CDR1 and CDR2 (germline): SGHAT, FQNNGV. In DNA form, the CDR3 reads TGTGCCAGCAGCTCCGGACAGGGGATTTGGCTCCTCCACTTT. Protein: CASSSGQGIWLLHF.

This chain links TRBV29-1 with TRBJ1-1; D is perhaps TRBD1 (5 bases). CDR1 and CDR2 (germline): SQVTM, ANQGSEA. The CDR3 covers 14 residues. V was cut by 5 bases and J by 0 bases, with 13 bases left in between. The CDR3: CSVMTEPMNTEAFF. In DNA form, the CDR3 reads TGCAGCGTTATGACAGAACCAATGAACACTGAAGCTTTCTTT.

The CDR3 loop reads CASSRDRAQETQYF. The CDR3 DNA sequence: TGTGCCAGCAGTCGGGACAGGGCCCAAGAGACCCAGTACTTC. The gene calls are TRBV6-5 and TRBJ2-5; 9 positions agree with TRBD1. Germline values: CDR1 MNHEY, CDR2 SVGAGI. J lost 1 base, V lost 5 bases, and 2 bases had no gene match. The CDR3 contains 14 residues.

This rearrangement joins TRBV11-2 to TRBJ2-1, with D possibly TRBD2 on 6 matching bases. Looked up from germline, CDR1 is SGHAT and CDR2 is FQNNGV. V gave up 1 base and J gave up 0 bases, with 13 bases separating them. This CDR3 has 17 amino acids. The CDR3 sequence: CASSLVGLGSSYNEQFF. As DNA, the CDR3 is TGTGCCAGCAGCTTAGTGGGACTGGGTAGCTCCTACAATGAGCAGTTCTTC.

This clone was seen more than once but under ten times. The V and J genes are TRBV11-3 and TRBJ2-1, with D possibly matching TRBD2 (5 bases). Germline V gene sequence: CDR1 SGHNT, CDR2 YENEEA. Between the trimmed V and J ends, which lost 4 bases and 4 bases, there was a span of 20 bases. The CDR3 has 17 amino acids. CDR3 loop: CASSSAGTGSGYNEQFF. The CDR3 DNA sequence: TGTGCCAGCAGCTCCGCAGGTACGGGGAGTGGTTACAATGAGCAGTTCTTC.

Here the CDR3 DNA reads TGCGCCAGCAGAGAACAGGGGTCGAATCAGCCCCAGCATTTT. Translation gives CASREQGSNQPQHF. The chain couples TRBV10-2 to TRBJ1-5; 7 bases align to TRBD1. Per germline, CDR1 WSHSY and CDR2 SAAADI. V was clipped by 6 bases and J by 4 bases; unmatched bases: 6. The CDR3 is made up of 14 amino acids.

This clone has just one count. The chain uses TRBV9 and TRBJ2-1; the match to TRBD1 covers 7 bases. The CDR3 extends over 17 amino acids. Looked up from germline, CDR1 is SGDLS and CDR2 is YYNGEE. The V gene end was trimmed by 2 bases and the J gene end by 0 bases; junction bases not matched to a gene: 8. Here the CDR3 DNA reads TGTGCCAGCAGCGTTAGACAGGGCTCCAGCTCCTACAATGAGCAGTTCTTC. Translated: CASSVRQGSSSYNEQFF.

This chain uses TRBV14 with TRBJ1-1, with D possibly TRBD1 on 6 matching bases. V dropped 1 base and J dropped 5 bases, with 14 bases sitting between them. This CDR3 is built from 15 residues. Germline V gene sequence: CDR1 SGHDN, CDR2 FVKESK. The DNA of the CDR3 is TGTGCCAGCAGCCAAGTGGGGGGGCGCAGGACTGAAGCTTTCTTT. Translating gives CASSQVGGRRTEAFF.

The chain employs TRBV11-2 and TRBJ2-3, with TRBD2 identical over 9 bases. Unmatched junction bases numbered 4, after V lost 3 bases and J lost 0 bases. The CDR3 length is 16 residues. Germline CDR1 SGHAT, CDR2 FQNNGV. The CDR3 reads CASSFRSGGSTDTQYF. The DNA for the CDR3 is TGTGCCAGCAGCTTTCGTAGCGGGGGCAGCACAGATACGCAGTATTTT.

V is TRBV7-9 and J is TRBJ1-2; TRBD1 matches at 10 bases. Germline V CDR1 and CDR2: SEHNR, FQNEAQ (reference sequence). The length of the CDR3 is 16 residues. J lost 0 bases, V lost 5 bases, and 6 bases had no gene match. In DNA, the CDR3 is TGTGCCAGCAGCAAAGGGGGGACAGGGGCTAACTATGGCTACACCTTC. It is translated as CASSKGGTGANYGYTF. Filled out from reference TRBV7-9 and TRBJ1-2, the complete variable domain reads DTGVSQNPRHKITKRGQNVTFRCDPISEHNRLYWYRQTLGQGPEFLTYFQNEAQLEKSRLLSDRFSAERPKGSFSTLEIQRTEQGDSAMYLCASSKGGTGANYGYTFGSGTRLTVV.